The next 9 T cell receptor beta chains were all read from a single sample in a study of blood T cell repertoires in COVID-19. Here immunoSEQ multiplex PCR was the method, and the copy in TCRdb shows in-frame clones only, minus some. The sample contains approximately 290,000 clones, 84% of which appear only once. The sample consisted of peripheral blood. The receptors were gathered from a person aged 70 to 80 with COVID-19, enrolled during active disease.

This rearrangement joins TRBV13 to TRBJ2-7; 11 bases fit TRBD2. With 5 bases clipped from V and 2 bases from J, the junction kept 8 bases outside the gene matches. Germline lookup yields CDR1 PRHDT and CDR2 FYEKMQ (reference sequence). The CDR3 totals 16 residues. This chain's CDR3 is CASSRRTSGSPYEQYF. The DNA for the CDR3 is TGTGCCAGCAGCCGCAGGACTAGCGGGTCTCCCTACGAGCAGTACTTC.

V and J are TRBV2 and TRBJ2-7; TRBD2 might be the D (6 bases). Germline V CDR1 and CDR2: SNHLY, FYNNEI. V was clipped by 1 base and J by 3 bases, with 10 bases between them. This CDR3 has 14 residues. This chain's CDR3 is CASSEGGEIYEQYF. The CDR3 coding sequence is TGTGCCAGCAGTGAAGGGGGGGAGATCTACGAGCAGTACTTC.

CDR3 sequence reads: CAWIPNLTGYHEQYF. DNA of the CDR3: TGTGCCTGGATACCGAACCTGACAGGGTACCACGAGCAGTACTTC. V is TRBV30 and J is TRBJ2-7, with 7 bases that match TRBD1. V lost 4 bases and J lost 5; bases outside the gene matches: 14. This CDR3 region has 15 residues. The V gene's germline CDR1 is GTSNPN and CDR2 SVGIG (reference sequence).

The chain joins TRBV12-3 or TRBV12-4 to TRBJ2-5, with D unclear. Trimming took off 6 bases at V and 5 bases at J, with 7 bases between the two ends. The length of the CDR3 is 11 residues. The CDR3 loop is CASSPRETQYF. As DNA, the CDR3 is TGTGCCAGCAGCCCCCGGGAGACCCAGTACTTC.

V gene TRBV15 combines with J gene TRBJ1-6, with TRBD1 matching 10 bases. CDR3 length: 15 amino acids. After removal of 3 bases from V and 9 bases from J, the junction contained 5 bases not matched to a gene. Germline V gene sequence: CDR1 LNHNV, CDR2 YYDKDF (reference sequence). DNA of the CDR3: TGTGCCACCAGCAGGACAGGGGGCTCCACTTCACCCCTCCACTTT. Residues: CATSRTGGSTSPLHF. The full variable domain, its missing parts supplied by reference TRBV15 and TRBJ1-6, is DAMVIQNPRYQVTQFGKPVTLSCSQTLNHNVMYWYQQKSSQAPKLLFHYYDKDFNNEADTPDNFQSRRPNTSFCFLDIRSPGLGDTAMYLCATSRTGGSTSPLHFGNGTRLTVT.

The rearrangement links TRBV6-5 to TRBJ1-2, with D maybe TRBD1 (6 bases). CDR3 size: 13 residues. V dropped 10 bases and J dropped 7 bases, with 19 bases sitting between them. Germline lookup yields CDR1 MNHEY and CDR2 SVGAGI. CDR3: CATVYRVSGGYTF. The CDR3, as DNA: TGTGCCACCGTGTACAGGGTCTCGGGTGGCTACACCTTC.

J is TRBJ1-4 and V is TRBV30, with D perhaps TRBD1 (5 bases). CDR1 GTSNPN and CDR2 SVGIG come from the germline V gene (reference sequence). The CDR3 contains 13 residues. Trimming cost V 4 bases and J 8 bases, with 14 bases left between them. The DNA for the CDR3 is TGTGCCTGGATGAAGGACACCAACGAAAAACTGTTTTTT. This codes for CAWMKDTNEKLFF.

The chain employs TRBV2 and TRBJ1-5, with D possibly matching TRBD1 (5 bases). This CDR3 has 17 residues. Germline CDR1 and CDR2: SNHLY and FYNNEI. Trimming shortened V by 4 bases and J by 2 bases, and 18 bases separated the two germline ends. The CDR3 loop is CASSGTRSKAGNQPQHF. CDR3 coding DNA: TGTGCCAGCAGTGGGACACGGAGTAAGGCTGGCAATCAGCCCCAGCATTTT.

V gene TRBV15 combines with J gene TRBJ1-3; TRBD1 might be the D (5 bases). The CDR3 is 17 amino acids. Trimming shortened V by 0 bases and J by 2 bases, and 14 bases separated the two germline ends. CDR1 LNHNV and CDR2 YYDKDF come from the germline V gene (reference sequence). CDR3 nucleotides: TGTGCCACCAGCAGAGATAAGGGCAGGGCGGCTGGAAACACCATATATTTT. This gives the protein CATSRDKGRAAGNTIYF.